The sequence of this T cell receptor (beta chain) was determined in a study of blood T cell repertoires in COVID-19 (dated by TCRdb to 2019 to 2021). With regard to the full study: Samples from collaborators originated in the United States, Italy and Spain and spanned both the acute and convalescent phases of COVID-19. The repertoires were released in a freely available public database meant as a resource for research on the immune response to SARS-CoV-2. The samples were drawn from two sources: the first 160 participants of the ongoing ImmuneRACE study, and over 950 subjects contributed by 6 global collaborators. The dataset comprised deeply sampled blood TCRbeta repertoires from subjects exposed to, actively infected with, or recovered from COVID-19. Sample metadata almost always included a de-identified subject ID, COVID-19 status, age in years and sex. The prospective study material was composed of cDNA or gDNA derived from T cells, B-cell-depleted T cells, or PBMCs. Where available, HLA class I and class II types were obtained from metadata supplied by the sample provider rather than from assay-based typing. What the work shows at the level of the full study, not this receptor alone: How much clinical and demographic metadata was included differed by source and by participant, and the metadata was provided uncurated.

Here V drops 6 bases and J drops 7 bases, and the junction holds 10 bases not matched to any gene. The CDR3 spans 14 residues, from the cysteine through the phenylalanine. Only CDR3 DNA remains: 42 bases, in frame from the first base. CDR1 and CDR2 were assigned from the germline V gene (reference sequence) as SEHNR and FQNEAQ. Concerning this clone itself: Its antigen is not yet known. Per-nucleotide qualities are absent, and no much larger clonotype sits a single base away.

Collaborating institutions collected whole blood in K2EDTA tubes following their own protocols. For TCRbeta analysis, collaborator samples were shipped as frozen whole blood, as isolated PBMCs, or as DNA extracted from either sample type. TCRbeta CDR3 regions were amplified from genomic DNA by means of the immunoSEQ Assay, a bias-controlled multiplex PCR. Per the authors' processing: Within the assay, amplification of reference gene primers was used to estimate how many nucleated cells each sample contained. Sequence reads were collapsed and filtered to measure the absolute abundance of every unique TCRbeta CDR3 rearrangement. For each sample, productive Simpson clonality was calculated as the square root of Simpson's diversity index over productive rearrangements. What TCRdb holds here is the immuneACCESS table cut down to in-frame rearrangements. Part of the clones is not present; checked against another copy, under half of the missing clones reflect an unresolved V gene, and the others are unexplained. The V and J calls and clone size were taken over from that table, and D and trimming were inferred from the DNA. The sample has roughly 140,000 clones on record, roughly 86% of them singletons. The top ten clonotypes cover 1.5% to 2% of the sample.

The origin of this receptor is a man aged 65 to 85 with acute or convalescent COVID-19. The specimen sequenced was peripheral blood. Recombination joined TRBV7-9 with TRBJ2-7, with 9 bases in between that match TRBD1. The bases read TGTGCCAGCAGACGACAGGGGGTAATGGGTGAGCAGTACTTC. This translates into CASRRQGVMGEQYF.